These 26 T cell receptor beta chains were sequenced from one sample in a study of blood T cells in healthy people across ages. A sample-barcoded 5' primer and a J-beta primer mix were used in a second PCR of roughly 7 to 11 cycles. TCRdb fed the 5' RACE reads into MiXCR, producing one record per CDR3 protein. The repertoire holds 1.5 million or so distinct CDR3 sequences, roughly 40% seen once, with roughly 8.2% in the top ten. The source material was blood. Receptor source: a woman between 18 and 29 years old in good health.

The rearrangement joins TRBV10-3 to TRBJ1-6; D is unresolved. Germline CDR1 ENHRY, CDR2 SYGVKD. Trimming took 7 bases from V and 4 from J, leaving 14 bases between them. There are 15 residues in the CDR3. CDR3 coding DNA: TGTGCCATCAAAGAGCGGGCGGATTATAATTCACCCCTCCACTTT. Residues: CAIKERADYNSPLHF.

The rearrangement uses TRBV2 and TRBJ2-4, with TRBD2 identical over 10 bases. The J call may be faulty, since TRBJ2-7 better matches the DNA end. Germline V gives CDR1 SNHLY, CDR2 FYNNEI. This CDR3 has 19 amino acids. CDR3 region: CAWASPRALGTSVYREQYF. The CDR3 DNA follows: TGTGCCTGGGCCTCGCCAAGGGCTCTCGGGACTAGCGTCTACCGCGAGCAGTACTTC.

This clonotype appeared a few times. The V and J genes are TRBV6-2 or TRBV6-3 and TRBJ2-1; 11 bases line up with TRBD2. Germline V gene sequence: CDR1 MNHEY, CDR2 SVGEGT. CDR3 length: 15 residues. Trimming cost V 4 bases and J 6 bases; bases outside gene matches: 5. This CDR3 reads CASSLTSGGFNEQFF. CDR3 DNA: TGTGCCAGCAGTTTAACTAGCGGGGGCTTCAATGAGCAGTTCTTC.

V usage is TRBV4-1 and J usage is TRBJ2-4; no clear D gene. Germline V gives CDR1 MGHRA, CDR2 YSYEKL. V lost 3 bases and J 8 bases, leaving 14 bases between the germline ends. The CDR3 extends over 14 amino acids. The CDR3 loop is CASSQTTGKHIQYF. CDR3 sequence (DNA): TGCGCCAGCAGCCAGACAACTGGGAAACACATTCAGTACTTC.

The chain uses TRBV29-1 and TRBJ1-2, with TRBD1 as a possible D gene (5 bases). Trimming stripped 4 bases from V and 7 bases from J, with 16 bases between. In germline, CDR1 is SQVTM, CDR2 ANQGSEA. CDR3 size: 13 residues. The CDR3 spells CSVAGQGGSGYTF. CDR3 nucleotides: TGCAGCGTTGCGGGGCAGGGAGGCTCTGGCTACACCTTC. Complete variable domain (other parts from reference TRBV29-1 and TRBJ1-2): SAVISQKPSRDICQRGTSLTIQCQVDSQVTMMFWYRQQPGQSLTLIATANQGSEATYESGFVIDKFPISRPNLTFSTLTVSNMSPEDSSIYLCSVAGQGGSGYTFGSGTRLTVV.

The V call is TRBV11-2, the J call TRBJ2-7; possibly TRBD1 for D (6 bases). The CDR3 totals 15 residues. Per the germline V gene, CDR1 is SGHAT and CDR2 is FQNNGV. Trimming took off 1 base at V and 1 base at J, with 11 bases between the two ends. The CDR3 loop is CASSLGGTRSYEQYV. CDR3 coding DNA: TGTGCCAGCAGCTTAGGAGGGACAAGGTCCTACGAGCAGTACGTC.

This rearrangement joins TRBV12-3 or TRBV12-4 to TRBJ1-1, with D unclear. CDR3 size: 13 residues. Trimming took off 6 bases at V and 1 base at J, with 9 bases between the two ends. Written as DNA, the CDR3 is TGTGCCAGCAGCTCCCGGGCGAACACTGAAGCTTTCTTT. It translates to CASSSRANTEAFF.

This clonotype was counted once. The chain joins TRBV6-5 to TRBJ1-5; maybe TRBD1 (5 bases). V lost 5 bases and J lost 12, with 23 bases in between. CDR1 is MNHEY and CDR2 is SVGAGI in the germline V gene. The CDR3 covers 15 residues. This chain's CDR3 is CASSTRQLSRELQHF. The DNA of the CDR3 is TGTGCCAGCAGTACCAGACAGCTTTCGAGGGAACTCCAGCATTTT.

This clonotype came up a few times. The chain uses TRBV29-1 and TRBJ2-1; D is unresolved. Germline assignment: CDR1 SQVTM and CDR2 ANQGSEA. V lost 6 bases, J lost 2 bases, and 14 bases lay in between. The CDR3 spans 14 residues. The DNA for the CDR3 is TGCAGCGTGTTGACTCGGTTGGCCTACAATGAGCAGTTCTTC. Translating gives CSVLTRLAYNEQFF.

The V gene is TRBV7-8, the J gene TRBJ1-4; TRBD1 might be the D (6 bases). Germline V lookup: CDR1 SGHVS, CDR2 FQNEAQ. The CDR3 is 14 residues long. V gave up 5 bases and J gave up 7 bases, with 14 bases separating them. The CDR3 nucleotides read TGTGCCAGCAGCAGAGACACAGGGTCTGAAAAACTGTTTTTT. This sequence encodes CASSRDTGSEKLFF.

The chain couples TRBV27 to TRBJ1-6; maybe TRBD1 (5 bases). Trimming took 0 bases from V and 7 from J, leaving 13 bases between them. Germline CDR1 MNHEY, CDR2 SMNVEV (reference sequence). CDR3 length equals 16 residues. This CDR3 reads CASSLSAQGRNSPLHF. Written as DNA, the CDR3 is TGTGCCAGCAGTTTATCGGCCCAGGGTAGGAATTCACCCCTCCACTTT.

The chain is built from TRBV27 and TRBJ2-1, with 9 positions matching TRBD2. The CDR3 is 17 amino acids. V lost 6 bases and J lost 8; bases outside the gene matches: 17. The germline CDR1 and CDR2 sequences are MNHEY and SMNVEV (reference sequence). The CDR3 sequence is CASSPQLRASGVYEQFF. In DNA, the CDR3 is TGTGCCAGCAGCCCCCAACTACGGGCTAGCGGGGTTTATGAGCAGTTCTTC.

This clonotype appeared a few times. V is TRBV4-1 and J is TRBJ1-1; maybe TRBD1 (6 bases). This CDR3 is built from 16 residues. Germline V gene data show CDR1 as MGHRA and CDR2 as YSYEKL. V was pared by 0 bases and J by 2 bases, with 13 bases between. The CDR3 sequence: CASSQDRWGANTEAFF. CDR3 bases: TGCGCCAGCAGCCAAGATAGGTGGGGGGCCAACACTGAAGCTTTCTTT.

This clonotype occurred many times. This sequence joins TRBV29-1 and TRBJ2-5; TRBD1 agrees at 7 bases. CDR1 and CDR2 (germline): SQVTM, ANQGSEA. This CDR3 has 14 residues. Trimming cost V 3 bases and J 4 bases; bases outside gene matches: 8. The CDR3 DNA follows: TGCAGCGTTGAGACCAGGGACAGCTTAGAGACCCAGTACTTC. This codes for CSVETRDSLETQYF. The full variable domain, its missing parts supplied by reference TRBV29-1 and TRBJ2-5, is SAVISQKPSRDICQRGTSLTIQCQVDSQVTMMFWYRQQPGQSLTLIATANQGSEATYESGFVIDKFPISRPNLTFSTLTVSNMSPEDSSIYLCSVETRDSLETQYFGPGTRLLVL.

This clonotype has a handful of counts. The chain uses TRBV10-3 and TRBJ2-1, with TRBD2 matching 11 bases. Germline-derived CDR1 and CDR2 are ENHRY and SYGVKD. After removal of 8 bases from V and 6 bases from J, the junction contained 12 bases not matched to a gene. CDR3 length: 16 amino acids. The CDR3 loop is CAIGPSGTSGPNEQFF. Written as DNA, the CDR3 is TGTGCCATCGGGCCTTCCGGGACTAGCGGACCCAATGAGCAGTTCTTC.

The chain links TRBV28 to TRBJ1-2; D possibly corresponds to TRBD1 (6 bases). CDR1 and CDR2 (germline): MDHEN, SYDVKM. CDR3 length equals 15 residues. Deletions cut 6 bases from V and 4 bases from J, with 18 bases between. CDR3 protein: CASRGTKQGPYGYTF. The CDR3 region has the DNA TGTGCCAGCAGGGGAACCAAACAGGGACCCTATGGCTACACCTTC.

J is TRBJ1-2 and V is TRBV29-1; TRBD1 matches 9 bases. The CDR3 spans 11 residues. Trimming cost V 6 bases and J 8 bases; bases outside gene matches: 4. Per the germline V gene, CDR1 is SQVTM and CDR2 is ANQGSEA. The CDR3, as DNA: TGCAGCGTGGACAGGGGAGGAGGCTACACCTTC. It specifies CSVDRGGGYTF. The whole variable domain, remainder taken from reference TRBV29-1 and TRBJ1-2, is SAVISQKPSRDICQRGTSLTIQCQVDSQVTMMFWYRQQPGQSLTLIATANQGSEATYESGFVIDKFPISRPNLTFSTLTVSNMSPEDSSIYLCSVDRGGGYTFGSGTRLTVV.

This clonotype was recorded a few times. This sequence joins TRBV6-2 or TRBV6-3 and TRBJ2-7; 7 bases fit TRBD2. V was pared by 2 bases and J by 5 bases, with 18 bases of the junction left unmatched. The CDR3 length is 18 residues. Germline assignment: CDR1 MNHEY and CDR2 SVGEGT. The CDR3 DNA reads as TGTGCCAGCAGTTACGTTCGGCAGGGAGGGAAAGCACTGGACGAGCAGTACTTC. Its protein product is CASSYVRQGGKALDEQYF.

This clonotype showed up just a few times. The chain combines TRBV27 with TRBJ2-7, with TRBD2 matching over 14 bases. V was clipped by 6 bases and J by 4 bases; unmatched bases: 8. Looked up from germline, CDR1 is MNHEY and CDR2 is SMNVEV (reference sequence). This CDR3 region has 16 residues. CDR3 sequence (DNA): TGTGCCAGCAGCCTAGGGACTAGCGGGAGTTTGTACGAGCAGTACTTC. Translated, it gives CASSLGTSGSLYEQYF.

The rearrangement uses TRBV10-1 and TRBJ2-3, with TRBD1 identical over 8 bases. The CDR3 covers 15 residues. Trimming removed 3 bases from V and 8 bases from J; junction bases left unmatched: 10. Per the germline V gene, CDR1 is WNHNN and CDR2 is SYGVQD (reference sequence). The CDR3 coding sequence is TGCGCCAGCAGTGATTCCCGGACAGGGATGGGTACGCAGTATTTT. Residues: CASSDSRTGMGTQYF.

The rearrangement joins TRBV10-1 to TRBJ2-1, with 8 bases that match TRBD1. Germline V gene data show CDR1 as WNHNN and CDR2 as SYGVQD (reference sequence). The V gene end was trimmed by 6 bases and the J gene end by 5 bases; junction bases not matched to a gene: 9. The CDR3 is 15 residues long. CDR3 protein: CASREDRGMDNEQFF. The CDR3 DNA sequence: TGCGCCAGCAGGGAAGACAGGGGTATGGACAATGAGCAGTTCTTC.

The chain employs TRBV3-1 and TRBJ1-2, with no clear D. V gave up 4 bases and J gave up 4 bases, with 10 bases separating them. Germline V gene sequence: CDR1 LGHDT, CDR2 YNNKEL (reference sequence). The CDR3 is made up of 13 amino acids. CDR3 in DNA: TGTGCCAGCAGCCTCCATCAAGGCTATGGCTACACCTTC. This translates into CASSLHQGYGYTF.

This chain connects TRBV20-1 to TRBJ2-5, with 7 bases identical to TRBD2. From germline, CDR1 is DFQATT and CDR2 SNEGSKA (reference sequence). V shed 4 bases, J shed 2 bases, and the junction held 7 bases outside the gene matches. The CDR3 loop spans 14 amino acids. CDR3 amino acids: CSAKLARWQETQYF. The CDR3 bases are TGCAGTGCTAAACTAGCGAGGTGGCAAGAGACCCAGTACTTC.

This clonotype was observed a few times. CDR3 bases: TGTGCCAGCAGCGTCTTGACCACCGGGGAGCTGTTTTTT. Amino acids: CASSVLTTGELFF. V gene TRBV9 combines with J gene TRBJ2-2; no clear D gene. The CDR3 length is 13 residues. V lost 2 bases and J 4 bases, leaving 6 bases between the germline ends. In germline, CDR1 is SGDLS, CDR2 YYNGEE.

The chain is built from TRBV20-1 and TRBJ2-5; 9 bases map to TRBD2. Trimming cost V 1 base and J 7 bases; bases outside gene matches: 13. The CDR3 extends over 16 amino acids. Germline CDR1 is DFQATT and CDR2 is SNEGSKA (reference sequence). CDR3 protein: CSARVVALAGYGTQYF. The CDR3 region has the DNA TGCAGTGCTAGAGTTGTAGCGCTAGCGGGGTACGGGACCCAGTACTTC.

Concerning this clonotype: This may be a read error: a much more frequent sequence differs by one nucleotide. The rearrangement joins TRBV7-2 to TRBJ2-3, with D perhaps matching TRBD1 (5 bases). V was clipped by 5 bases and J by 4 bases, with 10 bases between them. The length of the CDR3 is 13 residues. Germline lookup yields CDR1 SGHTA and CDR2 FQGNSA. The CDR3 reads CASSARQSDTQYF. The CDR3 region has the DNA TGTGCCAGCAGCGCGAGACAGTCAGATACGCAGTATTTT.